The next 28 T cell receptor beta chains were all read from a single sample in a study of T-cell memory formation after mild COVID-19. TCRdb called the 5' RACE reads again in MiXCR, with one record for every CDR3 protein. The repertoire consists of about 270,000 distinct CDR3 sequences, with over 15% occurring once and the leading ten covering 20% to 25%. The sequenced sample was PBMCs or a T cell subset sorted from them (not recorded which). The origin of the receptors is a man aged 18 to 29 who had mild COVID-19 (a few samples of this study predate the infection). Cell type and time point are not known.

In this sample, this clonotype turned up many times. The gene calls are TRBV5-1 and TRBJ2-7, with no clear D. Germline CDR1 and CDR2: SGHRS and YFSETQ. Trimming cost V 4 bases and J 5 bases, with 19 bases left between them. The CDR3 consists of 15 residues. In DNA form, the CDR3 reads TGCGCCAGCAGCCCTGCGGTTCTCTCGGAGAACGAGCAGTACTTC. It specifies CASSPAVLSENEQYF. The complete variable domain, with remaining parts taken from reference TRBV5-1 and TRBJ2-7, reads KAGVTQTPRYLIKTRGQQVTLSCSPISGHRSVSWYQQTPGQGLQFLFEYFSETQRNKGNFPGRFSGRQFSNSRSEMNVSTLELGDSALYLCASSPAVLSENEQYFGPGTRLTVT.

The chain links TRBV29-1 to TRBJ2-2; possibly TRBD1 for D (6 bases). CDR1 is SQVTM, CDR2 ANQGSEA, per germline. This CDR3 is 13 amino acids long. Trimming shortened V by 4 bases and J by 5 bases, and 11 bases separated the two germline ends. DNA of the CDR3: TGCAGCGTTGGGACAGTATCGACCGGGGAGCTGTTTTTT. Translated: CSVGTVSTGELFF.

This clonotype was seen more than once but under ten times. This chain uses TRBV15 with TRBJ2-1; no clear D. This CDR3 spans 11 amino acids. V shed 5 bases and J shed 9 bases, with 8 bases lying between them. CDR1 and CDR2 from the germline V gene are LNHNV and YYDKDF (reference sequence). The CDR3 DNA reads as TGTGCCACCAGCGGATGGAGTGAGCAGTTCTTC. This sequence encodes CATSGWSEQFF.

This clonotype was detected many times. CDR3 residues: CASSPGQQETQYF. CDR3 sequence (DNA): TGTGCCAGCAGCCCGGGACAGCAAGAGACCCAGTACTTC. The chain couples TRBV7-3 to TRBJ2-5, with TRBD1 matching over 7 bases. With 5 bases clipped from V and 2 bases from J, the junction kept 2 bases outside the gene matches. Germline values: CDR1 SGHTA, CDR2 FQGTGA. There are 13 residues in the CDR3.

The chain recombines TRBV6-6 with TRBJ1-1, with D possibly matching TRBD1 (6 bases). Germline-derived CDR1 and CDR2 are MNHNY and SVGAGI (reference sequence). This CDR3 comprises 16 residues. V was pared by 2 bases and J by 0 bases, with 13 bases between. CDR3 loop: CASSYGTGRVNTEAFF. CDR3 coding DNA: TGTGCCAGCAGTTACGGTACAGGGAGGGTGAACACTGAAGCTTTCTTT.

The chain recombines TRBV5-1 with TRBJ2-3; 12 nucleotides align to TRBD2. V was clipped by 1 base and J by 4 bases; unmatched bases: 10. The CDR3 runs 18 residues. The germline V gene has CDR1 SGHRS and CDR2 YFSETQ. The chain's CDR3 is CASSLLPSGGAGADTQYF. CDR3 coding DNA: TGCGCCAGCAGCTTGCTCCCTAGCGGGGGGGCTGGTGCAGATACGCAGTATTTT. Complete variable domain (other parts from reference TRBV5-1 and TRBJ2-3): KAGVTQTPRYLIKTRGQQVTLSCSPISGHRSVSWYQQTPGQGLQFLFEYFSETQRNKGNFPGRFSGRQFSNSRSEMNVSTLELGDSALYLCASSLLPSGGAGADTQYFGPGTRLTVL.

This clonotype has more than one count but fewer than ten. J is TRBJ1-3 and V is TRBV29-1; D gene ambiguous. The CDR3 runs to 11 residues. V was pared by 6 bases and J by 2 bases, with 5 bases between. CDR1 and CDR2 (germline): SQVTM, ANQGSEA. The CDR3 here is CSVSPGNTIYF. The CDR3 DNA reads TGCAGCGTGTCCCCTGGAAACACCATATATTTT. The full variable domain, completed using reference TRBV29-1 and TRBJ1-3, is SAVISQKPSRDICQRGTSLTIQCQVDSQVTMMFWYRQQPGQSLTLIATANQGSEATYESGFVIDKFPISRPNLTFSTLTVSNMSPEDSSIYLCSVSPGNTIYFGEGSWLTVV.

This clonotype was observed a few times. The V gene is TRBV30, the J gene TRBJ1-5; D gene ambiguous. The CDR3 length is 13 residues. Trimming shortened V by 2 bases and J by 5 bases, and 10 bases separated the two germline ends. From germline, CDR1 is GTSNPN and CDR2 SVGIG (reference sequence). CDR3: CAWSRAADQPQHF. Written as DNA, the CDR3 is TGTGCCTGGAGTAGGGCAGCAGATCAGCCCCAGCATTTT. The full variable domain, rest sourced from reference TRBV30 and TRBJ1-5, is SQTIHQWPATLVQPVGSPLSLECTVEGTSNPNLYWYRQAAGRGLQLLFYSVGIGQISSEVPQNLSASRPQDRQFILSSKKLLLSDSGFYLCAWSRAADQPQHFGDGTRLSIL.

In its sample, this clonotype was seen a few times. The chain employs TRBV6-6 and TRBJ2-3; 7 positions match TRBD2. Looked up from germline, CDR1 is MNHNY and CDR2 is SVGAGI (reference sequence). This CDR3 has 14 residues. V gave up 6 bases and J gave up 2 bases; unmatched junction bases: 5. CDR3 DNA sequence: TGTGCCAGCAGCCGGGACTATATCACAGATACGCAGTATTTT. Its translation: CASSRDYITDTQYF.

This clonotype came up a few times. This CDR3 is CASNNAGTDTQYF. CDR3 nucleotides: TGTGCCAGCAACAACGCAGGGACAGATACGCAGTATTTT. The chain links TRBV12-3 or TRBV12-4 to TRBJ2-3, with D tentatively TRBD1 (5 bases). CDR3 length equals 13 residues. Trimming left V 7 bases short and J 3 bases short, with 11 bases between.

The chain couples TRBV4-1 to TRBJ2-1; D not resolved. Trimming stripped 4 bases from V and 15 bases from J, with 28 bases between. CDR1 and CDR2 from the germline V gene are MGHRA and YSYEKL. The CDR3 is 16 residues long. The chain's CDR3 is CASSPDLWATGPFTFF. CDR3 nucleotides: TGCGCCAGCAGCCCAGACTTGTGGGCCACCGGACCCTTCACGTTCTTC.

The chain has TRBV20-1 and TRBJ2-3, with TRBD2 matching over 7 bases. Germline CDR1 DFQATT, CDR2 SNEGSKA (reference sequence). V gave up 6 bases and J gave up 8 bases; unmatched junction bases: 5. CDR3 length equals 11 residues. The CDR3 DNA follows: TGCAGTGCCCCGGGACTACCTACGCAGTATTTT. Its translation is CSAPGLPTQYF.

This clonotype turned up a few times. The V gene is TRBV3-1, the J gene TRBJ2-3, with D possibly TRBD2 on 5 matching bases. The CDR3 sequence is 15 residues long. Germline-derived CDR1 and CDR2 are LGHDT and YNNKEL (reference sequence). The germline V and J ends were trimmed by 1 base and 2 bases, with 10 bases remaining between them. CDR3 protein: CASSQAGIYTDTQYF. The DNA for the CDR3 is TGTGCCAGCAGCCAAGCGGGGATATACACAGATACGCAGTATTTT.

This clonotype was observed a handful of times. This chain links TRBV4-2 with TRBJ2-1; TRBD2 matches 8 bases. Germline V gives CDR1 LGHNA, CDR2 YNFKEQ. Losses at the gene ends were 4 bases for V and 5 bases for J; bases not matched to a gene: 10. CDR3 length: 16 amino acids. CDR3 in DNA: TGTGCCAGCAGCCGACGTAGCGGGGCAGATGACAATGAGCAGTTCTTC. Translating it yields CASSRRSGADDNEQFF.

Only a few counts were recorded for this clonotype. The CDR3 sequence is CASGLWTGNEQFF. CDR3 bases: TGTGCTAGTGGTTTGTGGACGGGCAATGAGCAGTTCTTC. This sequence joins TRBV12-5 and TRBJ2-1; D is undetermined. The V and J ends lost 2 bases and 6 bases respectively, with 8 bases between them. The germline CDR1 and CDR2 sequences are LGHNT and FRNRAP. This CDR3 is built from 13 residues.

The chain uses TRBV6-2 or TRBV6-3 and TRBJ1-5, with D hard to call. Trimming took off 8 bases at V and 9 bases at J, with 11 bases between the two ends. The germline V gene has CDR1 MNHEY and CDR2 SVGEGT. The CDR3 sequence is 11 residues long. In DNA form, the CDR3 reads TGTGCCAGCCACACGATGGGGCCCCAGCATTTT. As protein: CASHTMGPQHF.

This clonotype has just a few counts. The J gene is TRBJ2-3, the V gene TRBV6-1; D is possibly TRBD1 (5 bases). Germline V gene data show CDR1 as MNHNS and CDR2 as SASEGT. The CDR3 is 17 amino acids. V was clipped by 6 bases and J by 2 bases, with 21 bases between them. CDR3 DNA sequence: TGTGCCAGCAGCTCTCGGCAGGGAAAAGTGGACACAGATACGCAGTATTTT. It is translated as CASSSRQGKVDTDTQYF.

This clonotype has only a few counts. This chain connects TRBV7-2 to TRBJ2-7; possibly TRBD1 for D (6 bases). This CDR3 has 13 amino acids. Germline values: CDR1 SGHTA, CDR2 FQGNSA. Deletions cut 1 base from V and 7 bases from J, with 11 bases between. CDR3 nucleotides: TGTGCCAGCAGCTTAGGGGGGCTGGAGGAGCAGTACTTC. Encoded protein: CASSLGGLEEQYF. The complete variable domain, with remaining parts taken from reference TRBV7-2 and TRBJ2-7, reads GAGVSQSPSNKVTEKGKDVELRCDPISGHTALYWYRQSLGQGLEFLIYFQGNSAPDKSGLPSDRFSAERTGGSVSTLTIQRTQQEDSAVYLCASSLGGLEEQYFGPGTRLTVT.

The chain is built from TRBV6-5 and TRBJ1-2; D gene uncertain. Per the germline V gene, CDR1 is MNHEY and CDR2 is SVGAGI. The V gene lost 8 bases and the J gene lost 4 bases, with 14 bases spanning the gap. CDR3 length: 13 residues. The DNA for the CDR3 is TGTGCCAGCGTCTCATCCTTAAGCTATGGCTACACCTTC. Translating it yields CASVSSLSYGYTF.

The gene calls are TRBV3-1 and TRBJ1-5, with D possibly TRBD1 on 5 matching bases. This CDR3 is 13 amino acids long. Germline CDR1 is LGHDT and CDR2 is YNNKEL (reference sequence). The V end was cut by 0 bases, the J end by 9 bases, with 9 bases between. CDR3 loop: CASSQDRARPQHF. CDR3 bases: TGTGCCAGCAGCCAAGACAGGGCGCGGCCCCAGCATTTT.

This clonotype occurred a few times. This chain joins TRBV20-1 and TRBJ1-2; D is possibly TRBD1 (5 bases). Deletions cut 3 bases from V and 4 bases from J, with 9 bases between. The CDR3 totals 12 residues. Per the germline V gene, CDR1 is DFQATT and CDR2 is SNEGSKA (reference sequence). The CDR3 loop is CSARTAFYGYTF. CDR3 nucleotide sequence: TGCAGTGCTAGGACAGCATTCTATGGCTACACCTTC.

The chain combines TRBV5-1 with TRBJ1-6, with a weak D call TRBD1 (6 bases). The V gene's germline CDR1 is SGHRS and CDR2 YFSETQ. V gave up 4 bases and J gave up 4 bases, with 12 bases separating them. This CDR3 is built from 15 residues. The CDR3 reads CASSLEGQYNSPLHF. In DNA, the CDR3 is TGCGCCAGCAGCCTGGAGGGACAATATAATTCACCCCTCCACTTT.

This chain links TRBV12-3 or TRBV12-4 with TRBJ2-5; 9 nucleotides line up with TRBD1. The CDR3 extends over 14 amino acids. V dropped 5 bases and J dropped 4; count of bases not matched to a gene: 5. CDR3 in DNA: TGTGCCAGCAGTGACAGGGACAGGGCAGAGACCCAGTACTTC. Its translation is CASSDRDRAETQYF.

The CDR3 bases are TGTGCTAGTGGTAAAGGGAGGTTCGCGAACACCGGGGAGCTGTTTTTT. Translating it yields CASGKGRFANTGELFF. This chain links TRBV12-5 with TRBJ2-2; TRBD2 is a possible D gene (6 bases). The CDR3 has 16 residues. Germline CDR1 LGHNT, CDR2 FRNRAP. V lost 5 bases and J lost 0, with 13 bases in between.

The chain joins TRBV12-3 or TRBV12-4 to TRBJ1-2; 7 nucleotides align to TRBD1. With 6 bases clipped from V and 8 bases from J, the junction kept 15 bases outside the gene matches. The CDR3 sequence is 15 residues long. Here the CDR3 DNA reads TGTGCCAGCAGCCGCATCAGACAGGGCTCTGGGGGCTACACCTTC. Its protein is CASSRIRQGSGGYTF.

The CDR3 region has the DNA TGTGCCAGCAGTTCTGGGGACAGGGGCGCCGGGGAGCTGTTTTTT. This translates into CASSSGDRGAGELFF. This chain links TRBV5-8 with TRBJ2-2; 10 bases are a match to TRBD1. J was trimmed by 6 bases and V by 5 bases; bases with no gene match: 7. From germline, CDR1 is SGHTS and CDR2 YDEGEE. The CDR3 sequence is 15 residues long.

This rearrangement joins TRBV14 to TRBJ1-2; 11 bases fit TRBD1. Germline trimming cut 1 base from V and 3 bases from J; bases unmatched to any gene: 10. Germline V gene data show CDR1 as SGHDN and CDR2 as FVKESK. The CDR3 has 18 residues. This chain's CDR3 is CASSQVKDRGRLDYGYTF. In DNA, the CDR3 is TGTGCCAGCAGCCAAGTGAAGGACAGGGGGCGCCTGGACTATGGCTACACCTTC.

The chain recombines TRBV13 with TRBJ2-3; the D is unclear. Trimming shortened V by 0 bases and J by 0 bases, and 10 bases separated the two germline ends. There are 16 residues in the CDR3. Per the germline V gene, CDR1 is PRHDT and CDR2 is FYEKMQ (reference sequence). CDR3 amino acids: CASSLGSGSSTDTQYF. DNA of the CDR3: TGTGCCAGCAGCTTAGGGTCGGGCTCTAGCACAGATACGCAGTATTTT.